This TCR beta chain was found in a study of monozygotic twins with inflammatory bowel disease. In germline, CDR1 is MGHDK, CDR2 SYGVNS. This CDR3 is built from 14 residues. TCRdb derives one entry per CDR3 protein from the 5' RACE reads, leaving out DNA. This listing includes 90,000 to 110,000 distinct CDR3 sequences. The chain combines TRBV25-1 with TRBJ1-6. The sequence was obtained from a human donor with ulcerative colitis or Crohn's disease, or a healthy co-twin of an affected twin (not recorded which). Specimen: blood. This CDR3 reads CASSELQSRSPLHF. Complete variable domain (other parts from reference TRBV25-1 and TRBJ1-6): EADIYQTPRYLVIGTGKKITLECSQTMGHDKMYWYQQDPGMELHLIHYSYGVNSTEKGDLSSESTVSRIRTEHFPLTLESARPSHTSQYLCASSELQSRSPLHFGNGTRLTVT.